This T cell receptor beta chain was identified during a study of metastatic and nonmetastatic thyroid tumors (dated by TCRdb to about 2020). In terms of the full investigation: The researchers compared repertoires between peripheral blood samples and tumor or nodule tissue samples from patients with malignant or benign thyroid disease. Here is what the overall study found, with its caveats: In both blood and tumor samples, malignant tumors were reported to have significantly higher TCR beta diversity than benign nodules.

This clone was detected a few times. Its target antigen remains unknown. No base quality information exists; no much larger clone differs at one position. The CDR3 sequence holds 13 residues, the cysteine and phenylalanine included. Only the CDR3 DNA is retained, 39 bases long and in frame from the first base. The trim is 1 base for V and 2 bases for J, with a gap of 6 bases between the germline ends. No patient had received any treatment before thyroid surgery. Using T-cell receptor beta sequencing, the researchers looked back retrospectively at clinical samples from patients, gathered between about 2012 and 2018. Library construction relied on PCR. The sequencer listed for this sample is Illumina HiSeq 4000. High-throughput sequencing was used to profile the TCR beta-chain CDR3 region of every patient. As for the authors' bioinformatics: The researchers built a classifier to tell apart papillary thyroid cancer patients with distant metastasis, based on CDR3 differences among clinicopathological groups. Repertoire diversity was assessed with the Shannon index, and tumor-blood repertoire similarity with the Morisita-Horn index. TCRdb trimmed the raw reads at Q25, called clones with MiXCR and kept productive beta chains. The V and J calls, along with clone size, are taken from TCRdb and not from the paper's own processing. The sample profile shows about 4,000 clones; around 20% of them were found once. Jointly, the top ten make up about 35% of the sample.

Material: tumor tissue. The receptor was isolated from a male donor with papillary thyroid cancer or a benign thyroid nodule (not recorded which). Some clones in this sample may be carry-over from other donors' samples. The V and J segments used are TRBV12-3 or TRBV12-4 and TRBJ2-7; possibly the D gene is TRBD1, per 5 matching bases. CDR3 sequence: CASSLGGTYEQYF. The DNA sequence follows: TGTGCCAGCAGTTTAGGGGGCACCTACGAGCAGTACTTC.